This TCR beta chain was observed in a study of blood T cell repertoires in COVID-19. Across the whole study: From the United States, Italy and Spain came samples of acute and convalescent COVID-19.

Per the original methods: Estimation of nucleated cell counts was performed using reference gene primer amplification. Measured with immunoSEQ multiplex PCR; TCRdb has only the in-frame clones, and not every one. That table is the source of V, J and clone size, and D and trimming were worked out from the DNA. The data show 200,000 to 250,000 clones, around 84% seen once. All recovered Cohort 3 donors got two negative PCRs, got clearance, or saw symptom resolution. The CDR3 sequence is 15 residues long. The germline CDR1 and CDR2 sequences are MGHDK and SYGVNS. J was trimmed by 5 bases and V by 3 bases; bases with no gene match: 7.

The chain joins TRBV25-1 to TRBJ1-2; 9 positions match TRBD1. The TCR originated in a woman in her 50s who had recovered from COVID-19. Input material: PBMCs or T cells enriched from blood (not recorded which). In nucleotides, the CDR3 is TGTGCCAGCAGTGAGACGGGACAGGGACGTTATGGCTACACCTTC. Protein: CASSETGQGRYGYTF.